This record covers a single T cell receptor beta chain. The antigen remains undetermined. Germline V gene data show CDR1 as MNHEY and CDR2 as SMNVEV (reference sequence). Unmatched junction bases numbered 5, after V lost 6 bases and J lost 3 bases. CDR3 length: 13 amino acids. This specimen belongs to a study of shared clonotypes between healthy human individuals. General study results and limits: For naive CD4 cells, around 5% of clonotypes were shared across a few donors.

Assay used: immunoSEQ multiplex PCR; TCRdb lists only in-frame clones, some missing. The data hold around 550,000 clones, with 90% to 96% observed a single time. The rearrangement joins TRBV27 to TRBJ2-7; the match to TRBD2 covers 7 bases. The source material was naive CD4+ T cells sorted from blood. Subset denoted: CD45RA+ positively selected. This TCR was recovered from a woman aged 25 to 39 in good health. CDR3 residues: CASSRGLVYEQYF. CDR3 sequence (DNA): TGTGCCAGCAGCCGCGGACTAGTCTACGAGCAGTACTTC.